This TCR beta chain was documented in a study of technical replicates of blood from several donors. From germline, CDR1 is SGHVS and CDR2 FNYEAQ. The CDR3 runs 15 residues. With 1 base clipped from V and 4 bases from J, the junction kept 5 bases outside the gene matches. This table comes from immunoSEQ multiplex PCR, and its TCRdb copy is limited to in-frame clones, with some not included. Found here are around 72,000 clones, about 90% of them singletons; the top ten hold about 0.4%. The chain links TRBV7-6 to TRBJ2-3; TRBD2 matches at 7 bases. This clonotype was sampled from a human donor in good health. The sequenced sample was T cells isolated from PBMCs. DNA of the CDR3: TGTGCCAGCAGCTTAGTTGGCGGGAGTCCAGATACGCAGTATTTT. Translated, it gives CASSLVGGSPDTQYF.